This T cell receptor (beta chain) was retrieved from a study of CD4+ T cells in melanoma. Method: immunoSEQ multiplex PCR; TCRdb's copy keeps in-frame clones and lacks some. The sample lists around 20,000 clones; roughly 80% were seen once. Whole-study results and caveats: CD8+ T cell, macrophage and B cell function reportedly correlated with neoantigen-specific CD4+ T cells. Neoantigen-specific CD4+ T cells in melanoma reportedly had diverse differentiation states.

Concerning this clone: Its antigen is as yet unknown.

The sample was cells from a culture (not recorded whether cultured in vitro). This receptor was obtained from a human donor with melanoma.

CDR3 loop: CASSQEVRTDTQYF. As DNA, the CDR3 is TGCGCCAGCAGCCAAGAGGTCAGAACAGATACGCAGTATTTT. The chain links TRBV4-1 to TRBJ2-3, with D uncertain. The V end was cut by 0 bases, the J end by 3 bases, with 7 bases between. Looked up from germline, CDR1 is MGHRA and CDR2 is YSYEKL. This CDR3 has 14 residues.